The TCR beta chain under discussion was sequenced for a study of blood T cells in healthy people across ages. The CDR3 covers 11 residues. Germline assignment: CDR1 SQVTM and CDR2 ANQGSEA. The V and J ends lost 4 bases and 8 bases, in that order; junction bases with no gene match: 4. With a J-beta primer mix and a sample-barcoded 5' primer, a second PCR ran about 6 to 11 cycles. TCRdb passed the 5' RACE reads through MiXCR, listing each CDR3 protein once. The sample includes roughly 560,000 distinct CDR3 sequences, 20% to 30% of them seen just once. The data also belong to a second study, concerning T cells of mothers and their children.

The receptor comes from a boy between 10 and 17 years old in good health. Input material: blood. This chain uses TRBV29-1 with TRBJ1-2; 7 nucleotides align to TRBD1. The CDR3, as DNA: TGCAGCGTTGTGATACAGGGGGGCTACACCTTC. Its translation: CSVVIQGGYTF.